Listed below are T cell receptor beta chains from one sample, sequenced in a study of a mutant IDH1 vaccine in newly diagnosed glioma. Antigens for these TCRs are unknown. Sequencing used immunoSEQ multiplex PCR; TCRdb keeps in-frame clones, though not all of them. Here the sample spans 37,000 or so clones, approximately 83% being singletons. The sequenced sample was PBMCs, obtained from a glioma patient whose treatment included an IDH1 peptide vaccine. The receptors here all came from a young man with glioma. Both conserved end residues are part of each CDR3. A D gene is named only where the DNA matches it firmly. Size is stated for part of the rows, as once, few or many counts, or as a class when the clone is expanded.

V gene,clone size,D gene,J gene,CDR3 DNA,CDR3 protein
TRBV29-1,few,TRBD1,TRBJ1-1,TGCAGCGCTTGGACAGGGAGGTACGCCACTGAAGCTTTCTTT,CSAWTGRYATEAFF
TRBV6-6,-,TRBD2,TRBJ2-1,TGTGCCAGCAGTCCGGGACTAGCCGTAAATGAGCAGTTCTTC,CASSPGLAVNEQFF
TRBV7-6,-,-,TRBJ2-3,TGTGCCAGCAGCTTAAGATCGAAACGCACAGATACGCAGTATTTT,CASSLRSKRTDTQYF
TRBV5-6,-,-,TRBJ1-2,TGTGCCAGCAGCTTGGCCGCGGCGAACTATGGCTACACCTTC,CASSLAAANYGYTF
TRBV6-1,-,-,TRBJ1-5,TGTGCCAGCAGTGGAGGGGGGGGCAATCAGCCCCAGCATTTT,CASSGGGGNQPQHF
TRBV2,-,-,TRBJ2-3,TGTGCCAGCAGTGAAGTCCCAATACGTCTCGCAGATACGCAGTATTTT,CASSEVPIRLADTQYF
TRBV9,-,-,TRBJ1-5,TGTGCCAGCAGCGTAGGGGTGGGGAATCAGCCCCAGCATTTT,CASSVGVGNQPQHF
TRBV5-1,-,-,TRBJ1-1,TGCGCCAGCAGCTTGGTTCCGACTGCCGGTGGTGAAGCTTTCTTT,CASSLVPTAGGEAFF
TRBV2,-,-,TRBJ1-2,TGTGCCAGCAGTGAGGGAGGATTCAACTATGGCTACACCTTC,CASSEGGFNYGYTF
TRBV5-1,-,TRBD2,TRBJ2-1,TGCGCCAGCAGCCGACGGACTAGCGGGACTAGCTCCTACAATGAGCAGTTCTTC,CASSRRTSGTSSYNEQFF
TRBV29-1,-,-,TRBJ2-5,TGCAGCGTTGAAGATCACCGGGGGCCCCCGGGGACCCAGTACTTC,CSVEDHRGPPGTQYF
TRBV10-3,-,-,TRBJ1-2,TGTGCCATCAGTGAATCGGTGGGGGGTAACTATGGCTACACCTTC,CAISESVGGNYGYTF
TRBV6-4,once,-,TRBJ2-2,TGTGCCAGCAGTGACTCCGCCAGGCCGAACACCGGGGAGCTGTTTTTT,CASSDSARPNTGELFF
TRBV6-6,once,-,TRBJ2-7,TGTGCCAGCAGTTACTCGACTCGGAACTACGAGCAGTACTTC,CASSYSTRNYEQYF
TRBV6-5,-,-,TRBJ1-5,TGTGCCAGCAGTTACGGGCCACCATATAGCAATCAGCCCCAGCATTTT,CASSYGPPYSNQPQHF
TRBV5-5,-,-,TRBJ2-7,TGTGCCAGCAGCTTGTTGGGGCAGGGAGATCGCGAGCAGTACTTC,CASSLLGQGDREQYF
TRBV9,-,-,TRBJ2-7,TGTGCCAGCAGCGTAGGGGAAGTCTCCTACGAGCAGTACTTC,CASSVGEVSYEQYF
TRBV27,-,TRBD2,TRBJ2-7,TGTGCCAGCAGTTTCTCCGTCAGCGGACTAGCGGGCTACGAGCAGTACTTC,CASSFSVSGLAGYEQYF
TRBV19,-,-,TRBJ1-1,TGTGCCAGTAGTATGGTTGTGAACACTGAAGCTTTCTTT,CASSMVVNTEAFF
TRBV7-7,-,-,TRBJ2-3,TGTGCCAGCAGCTTAGGGACTGGCACAGATACGCAGTATTTT,CASSLGTGTDTQYF
TRBV5-1,-,-,TRBJ2-3,TGCGCCAGCAGCTTGGAACCAGGACCGACAGATACGCAGTATTTT,CASSLEPGPTDTQYF
TRBV19,-,-,TRBJ2-2,TGTGCCAGTAGTATTATCGGAGGCGGGGAGCTGTTTTTT,CASSIIGGGELFF
TRBV9,-,-,TRBJ1-1,TGTGCCAGCAGCGTAGCTGCGGGAATGGTGGGTGAAGCTTTCTTT,CASSVAAGMVGEAFF
TRBV13,-,-,TRBJ2-3,TGTGCCAGCAGCCCACTAAGAGATACGCAGTATTTT,CASSPLRDTQYF
TRBV5-1,-,-,TRBJ1-4,TGCGCCAGCAGCCTGATGGACAGTAAGAATGAAAAACTGTTTTTT,CASSLMDSKNEKLFF
TRBV6-5,-,-,TRBJ1-5,TGTGCCAGCAGTCGTAGGGGGGTACAGCCCCAGCATTTT,CASSRRGVQPQHF
TRBV6-1,-,-,TRBJ2-5,TGTGCCAGCAGACCCAGCGGACAAGAGACCCAGTACTTC,CASRPSGQETQYF
TRBV29-1,-,TRBD1,TRBJ2-5,TGCAGCGTCGGACAGGGACAAGAGACCCAGTACTTC,CSVGQGQETQYF
TRBV13,-,-,TRBJ1-6,TGTGCCAGCAGCGCGAACGTTGATTCACCCCTCCACTTT,CASSANVDSPLHF
TRBV9,-,TRBD1,TRBJ1-1,TGTGCCAGCAGCTTAAATCTAGATCTAAGGTGGGGGGACAGGGGAGAAACTGAAGCTTTCTTT,CASSLNLDLRWGDRGETEAFF
TRBV7-9,once,-,TRBJ2-5,TGTGCCAGCAGCTTAGGGTCAGGGCGGGAGACCCAGTACTTC,CASSLGSGRETQYF
TRBV6-5,-,TRBD1,TRBJ1-4,TGTGCCAGCAGTGACCGGGACAGCTCGGAAAAACTGTTTTTT,CASSDRDSSEKLFF
TRBV5-1,-,TRBD2,TRBJ2-1,TGCGCCAGCAGCTTGGTAGTCCCTAGCGGGGGGGCAAATGAGCAGTTCTTC,CASSLVVPSGGANEQFF
TRBV6-1,once,-,TRBJ1-5,TGTGCCAGCAGGATGGGGACGGCCAACAATCAGCCCCAGCATTTT,CASRMGTANNQPQHF